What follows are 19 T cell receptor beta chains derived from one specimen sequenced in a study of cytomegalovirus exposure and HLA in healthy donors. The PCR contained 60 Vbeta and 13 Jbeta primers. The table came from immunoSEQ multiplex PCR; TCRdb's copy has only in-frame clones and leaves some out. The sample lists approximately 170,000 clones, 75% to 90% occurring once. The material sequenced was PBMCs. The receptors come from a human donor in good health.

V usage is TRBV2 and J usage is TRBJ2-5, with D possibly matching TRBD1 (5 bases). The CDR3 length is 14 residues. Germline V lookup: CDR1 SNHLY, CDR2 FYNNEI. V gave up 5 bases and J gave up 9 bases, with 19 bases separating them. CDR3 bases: TGTGCCAGCAGTCCTGTTGTAGGGGCAAGGCCCCAGTACTTC. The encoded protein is CASSPVVGARPQYF.

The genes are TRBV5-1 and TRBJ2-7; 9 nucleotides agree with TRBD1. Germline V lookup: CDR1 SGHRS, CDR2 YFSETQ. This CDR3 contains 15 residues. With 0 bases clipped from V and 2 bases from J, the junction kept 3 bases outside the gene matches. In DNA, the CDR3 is TGCGCCAGCAGCTTGGACCGGGACAGGGCCTACGAGCAGTACTTC. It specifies CASSLDRDRAYEQYF.

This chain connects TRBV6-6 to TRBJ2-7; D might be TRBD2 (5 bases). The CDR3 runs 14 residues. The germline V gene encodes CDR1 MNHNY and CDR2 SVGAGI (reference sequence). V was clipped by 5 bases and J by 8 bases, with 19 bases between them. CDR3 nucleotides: TGTGCCAGCAGTACCATACTTACTAGGCGCCAGCAGTACTTC. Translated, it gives CASSTILTRRQQYF.

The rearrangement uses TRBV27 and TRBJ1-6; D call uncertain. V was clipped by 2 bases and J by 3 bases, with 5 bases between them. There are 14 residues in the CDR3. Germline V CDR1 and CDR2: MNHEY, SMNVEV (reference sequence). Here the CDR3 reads CASSLMSYNSPLHF. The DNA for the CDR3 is TGTGCCAGCAGTTTAATGAGCTATAATTCACCCCTCCACTTT.

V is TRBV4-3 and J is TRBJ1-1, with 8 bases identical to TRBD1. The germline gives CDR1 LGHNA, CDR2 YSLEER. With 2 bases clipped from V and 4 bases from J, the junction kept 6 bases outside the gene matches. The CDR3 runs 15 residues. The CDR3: CASSQPKTGGTEAFF. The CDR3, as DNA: TGCGCCAGCAGCCAACCCAAAACAGGGGGCACTGAAGCTTTCTTT.

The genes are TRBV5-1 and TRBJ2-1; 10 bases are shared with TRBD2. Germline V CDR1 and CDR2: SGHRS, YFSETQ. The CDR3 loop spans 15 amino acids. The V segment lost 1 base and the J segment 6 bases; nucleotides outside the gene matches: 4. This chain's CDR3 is CASSLISGGTNEQFF. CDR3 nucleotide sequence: TGCGCCAGCAGCTTGATTAGCGGGGGGACCAATGAGCAGTTCTTC.

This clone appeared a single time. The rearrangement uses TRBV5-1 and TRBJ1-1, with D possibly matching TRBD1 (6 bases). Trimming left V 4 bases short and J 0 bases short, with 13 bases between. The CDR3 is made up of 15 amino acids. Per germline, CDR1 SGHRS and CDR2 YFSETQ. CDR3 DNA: TGCGCCAGCAGCCGATCCGGACAGATGAACACTGAAGCTTTCTTT. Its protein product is CASSRSGQMNTEAFF.

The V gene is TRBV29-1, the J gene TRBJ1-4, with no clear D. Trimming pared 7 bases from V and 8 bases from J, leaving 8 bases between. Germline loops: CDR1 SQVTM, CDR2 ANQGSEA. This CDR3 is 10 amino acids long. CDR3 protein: CSASEEKLFF. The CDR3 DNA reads TGCAGCGCCTCGGAGGAAAAACTGTTTTTT.

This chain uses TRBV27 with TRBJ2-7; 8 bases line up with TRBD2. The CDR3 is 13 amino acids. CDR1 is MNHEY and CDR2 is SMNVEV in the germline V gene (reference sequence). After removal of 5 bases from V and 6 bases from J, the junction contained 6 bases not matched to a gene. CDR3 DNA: TGTGCCAGCAGTGCCTCGGCGGGGGGCGAGCAGTACTTC. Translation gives CASSASAGGEQYF.

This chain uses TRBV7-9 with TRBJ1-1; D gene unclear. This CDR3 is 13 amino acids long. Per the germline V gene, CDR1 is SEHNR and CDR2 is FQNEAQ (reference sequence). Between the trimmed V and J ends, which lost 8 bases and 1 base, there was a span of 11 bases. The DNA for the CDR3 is TGTGCCAGCGAGGGCACAGAGAACACTGAAGCTTTCTTT. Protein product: CASEGTENTEAFF.

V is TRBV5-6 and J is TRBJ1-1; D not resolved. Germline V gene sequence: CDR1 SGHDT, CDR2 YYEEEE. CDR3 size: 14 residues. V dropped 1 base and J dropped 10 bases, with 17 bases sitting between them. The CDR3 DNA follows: TGTGCCAGCAGCTTGCTCGGGAAATCCCTGGGAGCTTTCTTT. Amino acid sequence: CASSLLGKSLGAFF.

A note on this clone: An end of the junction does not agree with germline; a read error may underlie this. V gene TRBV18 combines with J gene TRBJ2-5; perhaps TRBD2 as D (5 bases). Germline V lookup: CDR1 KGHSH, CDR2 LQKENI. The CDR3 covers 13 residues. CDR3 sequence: CASSPLTGENQYF. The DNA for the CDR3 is TGTGCCAGCTCACCTTTGACTGGGGAGAACCAGTACTTC.

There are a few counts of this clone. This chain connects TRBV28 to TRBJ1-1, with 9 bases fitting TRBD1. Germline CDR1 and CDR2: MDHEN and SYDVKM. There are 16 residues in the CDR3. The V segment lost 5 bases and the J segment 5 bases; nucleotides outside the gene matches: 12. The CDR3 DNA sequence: TGTGCCAGCAGTCCGACACCGGGACAGGGTGGGACTGAAGCTTTCTTT. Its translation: CASSPTPGQGGTEAFF.

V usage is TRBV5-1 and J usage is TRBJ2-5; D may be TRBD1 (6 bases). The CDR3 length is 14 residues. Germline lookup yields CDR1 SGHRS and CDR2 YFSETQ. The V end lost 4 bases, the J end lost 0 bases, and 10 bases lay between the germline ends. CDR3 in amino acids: CASSPGQYQETQYF. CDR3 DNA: TGCGCCAGCAGCCCCGGACAGTACCAAGAGACCCAGTACTTC.

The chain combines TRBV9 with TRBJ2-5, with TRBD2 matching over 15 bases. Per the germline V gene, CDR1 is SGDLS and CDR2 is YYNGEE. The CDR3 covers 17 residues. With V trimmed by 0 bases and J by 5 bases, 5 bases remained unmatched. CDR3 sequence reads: CASSVVGLAGGRETQYF. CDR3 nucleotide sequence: TGTGCCAGCAGCGTAGTGGGACTAGCGGGGGGCCGGGAGACCCAGTACTTC. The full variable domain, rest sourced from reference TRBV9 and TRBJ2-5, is DSGVTQTPKHLITATGQRVTLRCSPRSGDLSVYWYQQSLDQGLQFLIQYYNGEERAKGNILERFSAQQFPDLHSELNLSSLELGDSALYFCASSVVGLAGGRETQYFGPGTRLLVL.

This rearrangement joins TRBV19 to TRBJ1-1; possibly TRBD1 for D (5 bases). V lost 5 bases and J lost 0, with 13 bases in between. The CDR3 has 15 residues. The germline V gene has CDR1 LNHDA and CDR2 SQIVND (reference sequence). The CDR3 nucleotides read TGTGCCAGTAGTGCGGGACTGCTAATGAACACTGAAGCTTTCTTT. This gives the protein CASSAGLLMNTEAFF. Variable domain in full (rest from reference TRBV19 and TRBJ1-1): DGGITQSPKYLFRKEGQNVTLSCEQNLNHDAMYWYRQDPGQGLRLIYYSQIVNDFQKGDIAEGYSVSREKKESFPLTVTSAQKNPTAFYLCASSAGLLMNTEAFFGQGTRLTVV.

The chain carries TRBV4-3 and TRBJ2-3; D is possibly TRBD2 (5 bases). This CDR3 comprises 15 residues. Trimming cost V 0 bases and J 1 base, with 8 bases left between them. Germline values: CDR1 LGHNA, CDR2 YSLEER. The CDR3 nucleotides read TGCGCCAGCAGCCAAGAAGCGGTGGGCACAGATACGCAGTATTTT. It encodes CASSQEAVGTDTQYF.

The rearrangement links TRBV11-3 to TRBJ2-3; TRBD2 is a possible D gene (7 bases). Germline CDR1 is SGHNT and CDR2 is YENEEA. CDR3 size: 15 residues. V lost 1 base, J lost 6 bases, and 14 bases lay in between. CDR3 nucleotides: TGTGCCAGCAGCTTAGGTGGGGGGGCTGGGGATACGCAGTATTTT. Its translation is CASSLGGGAGDTQYF.

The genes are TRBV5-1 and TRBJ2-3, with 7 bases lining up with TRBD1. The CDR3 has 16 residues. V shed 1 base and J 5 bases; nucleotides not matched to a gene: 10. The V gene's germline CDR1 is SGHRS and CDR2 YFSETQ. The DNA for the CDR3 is TGCGCCAGCAGCTTGTCATGGCAGGGGGTGGGAGATACGCAGTATTTT. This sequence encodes CASSLSWQGVGDTQYF.